One T cell receptor (beta chain) is described in this entry. The sample is drawn from a study of blood T cell repertoires in COVID-19. Study information: The study drew acute and convalescent COVID-19 samples from the United States, Italy and Spain.

Libraries were prepared by immunoSEQ multiplex PCR; TCRdb keeps only in-frame clonotypes and omits some of them. The table shows about 190,000 clones, with about 88% occurring only once. J was trimmed by 2 bases and V by 4 bases; bases with no gene match: 0. From germline, CDR1 is ENHRY and CDR2 SYGVKD. The CDR3 is 15 amino acids. The specimen sequenced was peripheral blood. This sequence originates from a man between 65 and 79 years old with active or convalescent COVID-19. The chain uses TRBV10-3 and TRBJ2-6; 9 positions agree with TRBD1. The CDR3 bases are TGTGCCATCAGTGGGACAGGGGCTGGGGCCAACGTCCTGACTTTC. Protein sequence: CAISGTGAGANVLTF.